Below are 17 T cell receptor beta chains sequenced from a single sample in a study of blood T cell repertoires in COVID-19. Clones were sequenced by immunoSEQ multiplex PCR, and TCRdb holds only the in-frame ones, with some missing. Found here are tens of thousands of clones, 90% to 95% of them singletons; the top ten hold 1.5% to 2%. The sequenced material came from peripheral blood. The receptors shown here come from a woman in her 50s in a cohort sampled during active COVID-19.

The V and J genes are TRBV6-5 and TRBJ1-2; TRBD1 aligns across 8 bases. Germline V lookup: CDR1 MNHEY, CDR2 SVGAGI. V was clipped by 7 bases and J by 4 bases; unmatched bases: 5. The CDR3 is 13 residues long. As DNA, the CDR3 is TGTGCCAGCACTACAGGGGGGATCTATGGCTACACCTTC. Amino acid sequence: CASTTGGIYGYTF.

This clone showed up just once. CDR3 in DNA: TGTGCCATCAGTGAATGGGAGGGCGAAGATACGCAGTATTTT. Protein: CAISEWEGEDTQYF. This sequence joins TRBV10-3 and TRBJ2-3; 7 bases agree with TRBD2. The CDR3 extends over 14 amino acids. After removal of 3 bases from V and 5 bases from J, the junction contained 5 bases not matched to a gene. Per the germline V gene, CDR1 is ENHRY and CDR2 is SYGVKD.

This clone was detected once. The CDR3 bases are TGTGCCAGCAGCCCAGGCGTCCGGACAGATACGCAGTATTTT. As protein: CASSPGVRTDTQYF. This chain links TRBV7-9 with TRBJ2-3; D gene unclear. This CDR3 region has 14 residues. V was trimmed by 5 bases and J by 3 bases, leaving 12 bases between them. Germline lookup yields CDR1 SEHNR and CDR2 FQNEAQ (reference sequence).

The rearrangement uses TRBV7-2 and TRBJ2-7, with D perhaps matching TRBD1 (5 bases). CDR3 length: 14 residues. Germline CDR1 SGHTA, CDR2 FQGNSA. Trimming shortened V by 1 base and J by 2 bases, and 9 bases separated the two germline ends. The CDR3 region is CASSLVSQAYEQYF. The CDR3 coding sequence is TGTGCCAGCAGCTTAGTGTCACAGGCCTACGAGCAGTACTTC.

This chain joins TRBV28 and TRBJ2-2; 7 bases fit TRBD1. The germline V gene encodes CDR1 MDHEN and CDR2 SYDVKM. CDR3 size: 12 residues. CDR3 region: CAGQSNTGELFF. The CDR3 bases are TGTGCGGGACAGTCGAACACCGGGGAGCTGTTTTTT.

This chain's CDR3 is CASSLAQASTYF. For the CDR3, the DNA is TGTGCCAGCAGTTTAGCGCAGGCTAGCACATACTTC. This chain uses TRBV12-3 or TRBV12-4 with TRBJ2-5, with D perhaps matching TRBD2 (5 bases). The V end lost 0 bases, the J end lost 14 bases, and 13 bases lay between the germline ends. The CDR3 consists of 12 residues.

This chain joins TRBV4-1 and TRBJ1-2; TRBD1 aligns across 11 bases. From germline, CDR1 is MGHRA and CDR2 YSYEKL. The CDR3 is 15 residues long. The V segment lost 2 bases and the J segment 3 bases; nucleotides outside the gene matches: 2. CDR3 amino acids: CASSQRDRGDYGYTF. CDR3 DNA: TGCGCCAGCAGCCAACGGGACAGGGGGGACTATGGCTACACCTTC.

J is TRBJ1-2 and V is TRBV12-3 or TRBV12-4; 7 bases match TRBD1. V was pared by 5 bases and J by 8 bases, with 2 bases of the junction left unmatched. The CDR3 spans 11 residues. This CDR3 is CASSRTGGYTF. CDR3 in DNA: TGTGCCAGCAGTCGGACAGGCGGCTACACCTTC.

The chain couples TRBV3-1 (or the pseudogene TRBV3-2) to TRBJ1-5; unclear D gene. Trimming cost V 3 bases and J 0 bases, with 9 bases left between them. Germline V gene sequence: CDR1 LGHDT, CDR2 YNNKEL (reference sequence). CDR3 length: 15 residues. CDR3 amino acids: CASSQWRDSNQPQHF. Written as DNA, the CDR3 is TGTGCCAGCAGCCAGTGGAGAGATAGCAATCAGCCCCAGCATTTT.

This clone has a handful of counts. The chain uses TRBV18 and TRBJ2-7, with 9 bases aligning to TRBD1. This CDR3 spans 14 amino acids. Germline loops: CDR1 KGHSH, CDR2 LQKENI. Losses at the gene ends were 4 bases for V and 7 bases for J; bases not matched to a gene: 8. The CDR3 DNA is TGTGCCAGCTCACAGGGACAGGGTGGGACTGAGCAGTACTTC. Protein product: CASSQGQGGTEQYF.

The chain couples TRBV7-9 to TRBJ2-7; D perhaps matches TRBD1 (6 bases). Per germline, CDR1 SEHNR and CDR2 FQNEAQ (reference sequence). The CDR3 is made up of 16 amino acids. Trimming cost V 5 bases and J 0 bases, with 17 bases left between them. In nucleotides, the CDR3 is TGTGCCAGCAGCGGCACCCCAGGGGTGAGCTCCTACGAGCAGTACTTC. It specifies CASSGTPGVSSYEQYF.

CDR3 protein: CSVRTGGGEQFF. In DNA, the CDR3 is TGCAGCGTGCGGACAGGTGGCGGTGAGCAGTTCTTC. The rearrangement joins TRBV29-1 to TRBJ2-1; 7 positions match TRBD1. The CDR3 is 12 residues long. CDR1 is SQVTM, CDR2 ANQGSEA, per germline. With 6 bases clipped from V and 9 bases from J, the junction kept 8 bases outside the gene matches.

The rearrangement links TRBV5-1 to TRBJ2-3; D might be TRBD1 (5 bases). V dropped 0 bases and J dropped 3 bases, with 17 bases sitting between them. The CDR3 runs 17 residues. Germline CDR1 and CDR2: SGHRS and YFSETQ. The CDR3: CASSLGGNRVYTDTQYF. As DNA, the CDR3 is TGCGCCAGCAGCTTGGGGGGCAATAGGGTGTATACAGATACGCAGTATTTT.

This clone was found a few times. This chain uses TRBV5-1 with TRBJ1-2, with 10 bases identical to TRBD1. The CDR3 has 13 residues. Germline CDR1 is SGHRS and CDR2 is YFSETQ. Trimming at V came to 4 bases and at J to 6 bases, leaving 3 bases not matched to a gene. The CDR3 loop reads CASSLGQGNGYTF. Here the CDR3 DNA reads TGCGCCAGCAGCCTGGGACAGGGGAATGGCTACACCTTC.

The genes are TRBV19 and TRBJ2-3; 8 bases are a match to TRBD1. Per germline, CDR1 LNHDA and CDR2 SQIVND (reference sequence). The CDR3 consists of 14 residues. V dropped 7 bases and J dropped 5; count of bases not matched to a gene: 8. The CDR3 coding sequence is TGTGCCAGTAAGAACAGGGGGGATAGAGATACGCAGTATTTT. Protein sequence: CASKNRGDRDTQYF.

This clone was seen once. The chain carries TRBV6-5 and TRBJ1-6; 7 bases are a match to TRBD1. CDR1 is MNHEY, CDR2 SVGAGI, per germline. The CDR3 is made up of 13 amino acids. V dropped 5 bases and J dropped 7; count of bases not matched to a gene: 2. The CDR3 coding sequence is TGTGCCAGCAGTAAGGGACAGAATTCACCCCTCCACTTT. It specifies CASSKGQNSPLHF.

The gene calls are TRBV6-5 and TRBJ1-2; no clear D gene. Trimming pared 6 bases from V and 4 bases from J, leaving 15 bases between. In germline, CDR1 is MNHEY, CDR2 SVGAGI. This CDR3 comprises 14 residues. The CDR3 bases are TGTGCCAGCAGATTCGGGTGGAGGAGCTATGGCTACACCTTC. Amino acid sequence: CASRFGWRSYGYTF.